A selection of T cell receptor beta chains follows, all from one sample in a study of patients and donors after allogeneic stem cell transplantation. TCRdb fed the RT-PCR reads into MiXCR, producing one record per CDR3 protein. The sample carries about 230,000 distinct CDR3 sequences, roughly 14% recorded once. Sequencing was performed on blood, either unsorted or a sorted T cell fraction (not recorded which). These receptors were collected from a human donor who was either an allogeneic HSCT recipient or a stem cell or donor lymphocyte infusion donor (not recorded which). It is not recorded whose cells these are; they may come from a transplant donor. CDR3s include the opening cysteine and the closing phenylalanine or tryptophan.

j_gene: TRBJ2-2
v_gene: TRBV5-1
CDR3aa: CASSLHKGGSGELFF

j_gene: TRBJ2-5
v_gene: TRBV4-3
CDR3aa: CASSPGQGDQETQYF

j_gene: TRBJ1-3
v_gene: TRBV5-1
CDR3aa: CASSQGAYSGNTIYF

j_gene: TRBJ2-3
v_gene: TRBV20-1
CDR3aa: CSASLAVSTDTQYF

j_gene: TRBJ1-1
v_gene: TRBV5-1
CDR3aa: CASSPHGGGTEAFF

j_gene: TRBJ2-1
v_gene: TRBV7-2
CDR3aa: CASSLVGDGYNEQFF

j_gene: TRBJ1-3
v_gene: TRBV6-5
CDR3aa: CASSYKNTIYF

j_gene: TRBJ2-2
v_gene: TRBV5-1
CDR3aa: CASSTLTGSGTGELFF

j_gene: TRBJ1-4
v_gene: TRBV4-1
CDR3aa: CASSQGDRSTDEKLFF

j_gene: TRBJ2-5
v_gene: TRBV5-8
CDR3aa: CASSLERGGLETQYF

j_gene: TRBJ1-5
v_gene: TRBV5-5
CDR3aa: CASSPDGPSNQPQHF

j_gene: TRBJ2-3
v_gene: TRBV30
CDR3aa: CAWRGTDTQYF

j_gene: TRBJ1-2
v_gene: TRBV3-1
CDR3aa: CASSQWGRGGYTF

j_gene: TRBJ1-4
v_gene: TRBV6-6
CDR3aa: CASSQPNEKLFF

j_gene: TRBJ2-5
v_gene: TRBV14
CDR3aa: CASSSKYETQYF

j_gene: TRBJ2-7
v_gene: TRBV2
CDR3aa: CASSEGEQYF

j_gene: TRBJ1-2
v_gene: TRBV5-6
CDR3aa: CASSTDRLGSPNYGYTF

j_gene: TRBJ1-1
v_gene: TRBV19
CDR3aa: CAAGYRENTEAFF

j_gene: TRBJ2-2
v_gene: TRBV5-1
CDR3aa: CASSLEGLNTGELFF

j_gene: TRBJ2-1
v_gene: TRBV7-3
CDR3aa: CASSLRLAGRNEQFF

j_gene: TRBJ2-3
v_gene: TRBV20-1
CDR3aa: CSARDLTRGGDTQYF

j_gene: TRBJ2-6
v_gene: TRBV20-1
CDR3aa: CSARDGAPGSSGANVLTF

j_gene: TRBJ1-6
v_gene: TRBV6-5
CDR3aa: CASSYPDIVQSPLHF

j_gene: TRBJ2-1
v_gene: TRBV6-1
CDR3aa: CASNPIRQDPGNEQFF

j_gene: TRBJ1-6
v_gene: TRBV12-3/TRBV12-4
CDR3aa: CASSAYRVNSPLHF

j_gene: TRBJ1-5
v_gene: TRBV20-1
CDR3aa: CSAQDSYSNQPQHF

j_gene: TRBJ2-1
v_gene: TRBV20-1
CDR3aa: CSALRSGRAVNEQFF

j_gene: TRBJ1-6
v_gene: TRBV2
CDR3aa: CASNLGTWGGSPLHF

j_gene: TRBJ1-5
v_gene: TRBV5-5
CDR3aa: CASSLGDRVVNQPQHF

j_gene: TRBJ1-3
v_gene: TRBV2
CDR3aa: CASSEVATAPGSGNTIYF

j_gene: TRBJ2-7
v_gene: TRBV20-1
CDR3aa: CSATGRDHYEQYF

j_gene: TRBJ2-7
v_gene: TRBV20-1
CDR3aa: CSARDQAENYEQYF

j_gene: TRBJ2-2
v_gene: TRBV5-1
CDR3aa: CASSLNGGYTGELFF

j_gene: TRBJ2-1
v_gene: TRBV12-3/TRBV12-4
CDR3aa: CASSIAGGPHNEQFF

j_gene: TRBJ2-5
v_gene: TRBV6-5
CDR3aa: CASSYKGFLGTQYF

j_gene: TRBJ1-4
v_gene: TRBV27
CDR3aa: CASSLSVGGVRTNEKLFF

j_gene: TRBJ1-2
v_gene: TRBV12-3/TRBV12-4
CDR3aa: CASSLTGVQLYGYTF

j_gene: TRBJ2-1
v_gene: TRBV24-1
CDR3aa: CATSDRDRVDEQFF

j_gene: TRBJ1-5
v_gene: TRBV5-1
CDR3aa: CASSLVSGGKFSNQPQHF

j_gene: TRBJ2-5
v_gene: TRBV6-2/TRBV6-3
CDR3aa: CASSDTRTGRETQYF

j_gene: TRBJ1-2
v_gene: TRBV15
CDR3aa: CATSRGQQGYGYTF

j_gene: TRBJ1-5
v_gene: TRBV20-1
CDR3aa: CSARDRGTGNNQPQHF

j_gene: TRBJ2-3
v_gene: TRBV9
CDR3aa: CASSATLAGGGDTQYF

j_gene: TRBJ2-5
v_gene: TRBV20-1
CDR3aa: CSATAVSETQYF

j_gene: TRBJ1-5
v_gene: TRBV29-1
CDR3aa: CSVAAGTNNQPQHF

j_gene: TRBJ2-2
v_gene: TRBV7-3
CDR3aa: CASSLTLGAGSLGTGELFF

j_gene: TRBJ2-5
v_gene: TRBV20-1
CDR3aa: CSAPIAGQETQYF

j_gene: TRBJ1-2
v_gene: TRBV11-2
CDR3aa: CASSWDRRVSF

j_gene: TRBJ1-1
v_gene: TRBV30
CDR3aa: CAWEDRRRRPNTEAFF

j_gene: TRBJ2-3
v_gene: TRBV29-1
CDR3aa: CSVQGVWTDTQYF

j_gene: TRBJ2-7
v_gene: TRBV5-6
CDR3aa: CASSSSGTGLFYEQYF

j_gene: TRBJ1-5
v_gene: TRBV7-9
CDR3aa: CASSLAMWGAGQPQHF

j_gene: TRBJ1-2
v_gene: TRBV10-1
CDR3aa: CASSEDRAHYGYTF

j_gene: TRBJ1-2
v_gene: TRBV6-5
CDR3aa: CATNRGGFGYTF